This TCR beta chain originates from a study of blood T cell repertoires in COVID-19. Libraries were prepared by immunoSEQ multiplex PCR; TCRdb keeps only in-frame clonotypes and omits some of them. This table holds 200,000 or so clones, about 80% found once. Trimming took 4 bases from V and 5 from J; bases not matched to a gene: 5. Germline assignment: CDR1 SGHRS and CDR2 YFSETQ. The CDR3 has 14 amino acids. The sequenced sample consisted of PBMCs or T cells enriched from blood (not recorded which). The genes are TRBV5-1 and TRBJ2-7; TRBD1 matches at 11 bases. The source is a man in his fifties or sixties who had recovered from COVID-19. Here the CDR3 DNA reads TGCGCCAGCAGCCCCCGGACAGGGGGCGACGAGCAGTACTTC. Translating gives CASSPRTGGDEQYF.